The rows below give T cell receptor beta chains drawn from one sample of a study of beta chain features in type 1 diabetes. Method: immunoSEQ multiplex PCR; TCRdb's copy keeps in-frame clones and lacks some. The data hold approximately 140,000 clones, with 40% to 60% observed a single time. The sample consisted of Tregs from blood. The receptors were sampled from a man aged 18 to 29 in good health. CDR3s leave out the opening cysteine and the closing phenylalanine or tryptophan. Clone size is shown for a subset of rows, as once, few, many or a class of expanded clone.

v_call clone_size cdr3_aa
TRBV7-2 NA ASSLAGGDPYEQY
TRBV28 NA ASSLSAGVTGELF
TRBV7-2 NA ASSLAGAGFSPLH
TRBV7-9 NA ASSAIGQGRSYEQY
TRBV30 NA AWSVLDSGYT
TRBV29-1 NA SVARGGPEQY
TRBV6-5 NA ASSYQAGLNNEQF
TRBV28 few ASSLNLGTGDTEAF
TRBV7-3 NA ASSVTSGRTDTQY
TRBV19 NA ASGTAQSYEQY
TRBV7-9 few ASSLTAGKETQY
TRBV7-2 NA ASSLEKSSYEQY
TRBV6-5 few ASSYSIGGVYGYT
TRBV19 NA ASSISSAGIPEKLF
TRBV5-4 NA ASSETGTSKETQY
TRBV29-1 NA SVAPSRPSTDTQY
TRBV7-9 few ASSFSGTGAETQY
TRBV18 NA ASTTSGRINEQF
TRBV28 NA ASSLSAGELF
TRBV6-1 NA ASRRTGANTEAF
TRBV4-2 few ASSQPGTGVYEQY
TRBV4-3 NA ASSQTRQGVNYGYT
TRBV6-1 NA ASRPGTSGGFEQF
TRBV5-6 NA ASRSSMREPYNEQF
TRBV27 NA ASSLSVGFGNTIY
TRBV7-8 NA ASSRDREGMGYGYT
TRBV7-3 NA ASSLGGDYSETQY
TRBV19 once ASSTHAGTGNSPLH
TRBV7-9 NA ASSLVKTYTDTQY
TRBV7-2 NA ASSLVVGGGRDTQY
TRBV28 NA ASSIPRGFIAKNIQY
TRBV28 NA ASSPGTNGYEQF
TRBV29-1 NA SVQGAGETQY
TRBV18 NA ASSQRLAGGQYEQY
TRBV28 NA ASSRPGLAYNEQF
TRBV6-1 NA ASSDDWAGARRGEKLF
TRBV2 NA ASTPRGGNQPQH
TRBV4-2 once ASSQLGLAGGATDTQY
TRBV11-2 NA ASSSGGSPLH
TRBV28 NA ASSLSGTATYEQY
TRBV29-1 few SVQGAGQPQH
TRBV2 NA ASSEARRSGNTIY
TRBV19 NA ASSIGPTVY
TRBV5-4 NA ASRPGGYFTGELF
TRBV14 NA ASSTLTGRTGANVLT
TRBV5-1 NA ASSFQGGTEAF
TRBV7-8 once ASRPLASSYNEQF
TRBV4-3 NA ASKRGLGPYEQY
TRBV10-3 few ATKLRQGVAEAF
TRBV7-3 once ASSSGTSGADTQY
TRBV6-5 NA ASSWRGEGTEAF
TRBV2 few ASSDWTSGRWEQY
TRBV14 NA ASSQEPRTGGTAF
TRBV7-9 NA ASSFSTLRGYT
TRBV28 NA ASTAPGQGSSGYT
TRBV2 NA ASSETGFRNTEAF
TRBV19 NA ASSTGTGLEKLF
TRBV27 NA ASSSRLVETQY